The 20 T cell receptor beta chains below were found in one sample sequenced in a study of T cell responses to AZD1222 COVID-19 vaccine. The table came from immunoSEQ multiplex PCR; TCRdb's copy has only in-frame clones and leaves some out. Of about 150,000 clones listed, 87% were seen once; the top ten hold 2.6%. The input for sequencing was peripheral blood, taken on day 0 of AZD1222 vaccination. The receptors derive from an adult in good health.

The chain has TRBV28 and TRBJ1-1; D is undetermined. In germline, CDR1 is MDHEN, CDR2 SYDVKM. The V gene lost 8 bases and the J gene lost 1 base, with 11 bases spanning the gap. The CDR3 spans 13 residues. DNA for the CDR3: TGTGCCAGCTGTAGGGATTCGAACACTGAAGCTTTCTTT. Translated: CASCRDSNTEAFF.

This chain joins TRBV19 and TRBJ2-3; TRBD1 matches at 9 bases. Germline V gene lookup returns CDR1 LNHDA and CDR2 SQIVND (reference sequence). The CDR3 length is 16 residues. V was pared by 5 bases and J by 4 bases, with 10 bases of the junction left unmatched. CDR3 amino acids: CASSPETGGLADTQYF. In DNA, the CDR3 is TGTGCCAGTAGTCCAGAGACAGGGGGGTTAGCAGATACGCAGTATTTT.

The chain has TRBV10-3 and TRBJ2-5; D perhaps matches TRBD1 (6 bases). This CDR3 comprises 13 residues. The ends were cut back, 8 bases at V and 3 bases at J, with 13 bases in the middle. Germline CDR1 reads ENHRY; CDR2 reads SYGVKD. The CDR3 loop is CAIQGSEKETQYF. The CDR3 coding sequence is TGTGCCATCCAGGGGTCGGAAAAAGAGACCCAGTACTTC.

This chain connects TRBV28 to TRBJ1-4; no definite D call. The CDR3 has 14 amino acids. Germline CDR1 reads MDHEN; CDR2 reads SYDVKM. V lost 7 bases, J lost 5 bases, and 14 bases lay in between. CDR3 amino acids: CASTNPLPNEKLFF. As DNA, the CDR3 is TGTGCCAGCACCAATCCCTTACCCAATGAAAAACTGTTTTTT.

The rearrangement joins TRBV6-5 to TRBJ1-2; D may be TRBD1 (5 bases). This CDR3 has 15 amino acids. Trimming pared 8 bases from V and 4 bases from J, leaving 20 bases between. Germline V gene data show CDR1 as MNHEY and CDR2 as SVGAGI. In nucleotides, the CDR3 is TGTGCCAGCTCTCCGTCGGGGGGAATAAGCTATGGCTACACCTTC. It translates to CASSPSGGISYGYTF.

The J gene is TRBJ2-7, the V gene TRBV5-1; D is undetermined. Germline-derived CDR1 and CDR2 are SGHRS and YFSETQ. The V gene lost 0 bases and the J gene lost 0 bases, with 7 bases spanning the gap. This CDR3 region has 14 residues. The CDR3 spells CASSLGLSSYEQYF. The CDR3 DNA sequence: TGCGCCAGCAGCTTGGGGCTTAGCTCCTACGAGCAGTACTTC. Complete variable domain (other parts from reference TRBV5-1 and TRBJ2-7): KAGVTQTPRYLIKTRGQQVTLSCSPISGHRSVSWYQQTPGQGLQFLFEYFSETQRNKGNFPGRFSGRQFSNSRSEMNVSTLELGDSALYLCASSLGLSSYEQYFGPGTRLTVT.

The J gene is TRBJ1-2, the V gene TRBV28; D gene uncertain. This CDR3 contains 12 residues. Trimming stripped 3 bases from V and 5 bases from J, with 7 bases between. Germline-derived CDR1 and CDR2 are MDHEN and SYDVKM. CDR3 DNA: TGTGCCAGCAGTTTGTTGGGTTATGGCTACACCTTC. It codes for CASSLLGYGYTF.

V is TRBV4-1 and J is TRBJ2-7, with unresolved D. V shed 3 bases and J shed 2 bases, with 14 bases lying between them. Germline lookup yields CDR1 MGHRA and CDR2 YSYEKL. The CDR3 is made up of 15 amino acids. The CDR3 loop reads CASSHVVVQAYEQYF. DNA of the CDR3: TGCGCCAGCAGCCATGTAGTAGTCCAGGCCTACGAGCAGTACTTC.

The V gene is TRBV2, the J gene TRBJ2-5; D might be TRBD1 (6 bases). V gave up 7 bases and J gave up 4 bases, with 22 bases separating them. The CDR3 is 16 residues long. Germline CDR1 and CDR2: SNHLY and FYNNEI. CDR3 sequence (DNA): TGTGCCAGCATACACAAGGGGGACGGCAGCGGAGAGACCCAGTACTTC. It yields the protein CASIHKGDGSGETQYF.

This chain links TRBV7-8 with TRBJ2-5, with D uncertain. CDR3 length equals 14 residues. Trimming stripped 0 bases from V and 7 bases from J, with 12 bases between. Germline values: CDR1 SGHVS, CDR2 FQNEAQ. The DNA of the CDR3 is TGTGCCAGCAGCTTAGCAGGCCGGAGTGGGACCCAGTACTTC. Encoded protein: CASSLAGRSGTQYF.

The rearrangement links TRBV6-5 to TRBJ1-1, with D unresolved. The CDR3 contains 15 residues. Trimming took 2 bases from V and 1 from J, leaving 11 bases between them. Germline V gene data show CDR1 as MNHEY and CDR2 as SVGAGI. In nucleotides, the CDR3 is TGTGCCAGCAGTTACGTGCCCAGTCAGAACACTGAAGCTTTCTTT. It specifies CASSYVPSQNTEAFF.

The rearrangement joins TRBV18 to TRBJ2-1; 9 bases map to TRBD2. Germline CDR1 and CDR2: KGHSH and LQKENI. The CDR3 contains 17 residues. The junction had 13 bases not matched to a gene; V was cut back by 7 bases and J by 3 bases. As DNA, the CDR3 is TGTGCCAGCTTGAGGGGTAGCGGGAGTGTTGACTACAATGAGCAGTTCTTC. This translates into CASLRGSGSVDYNEQFF.

The gene calls are TRBV3-1 (or the pseudogene TRBV3-2) and TRBJ1-5, with D tentatively TRBD1 (6 bases). The CDR3 extends over 18 amino acids. Per germline, CDR1 LGHDT and CDR2 YNNKEL (reference sequence). The V end was cut by 0 bases, the J end by 6 bases, with 21 bases between. Here the CDR3 DNA reads TGTGCCAGCAGCCAAGATAGGCCAGGGGACATGATCGCTCAGCCCCAGCATTTT. Encoded protein: CASSQDRPGDMIAQPQHF.

The rearrangement links TRBV18 to TRBJ2-5; tentatively, D is TRBD1 (6 bases). This CDR3 comprises 14 residues. Trimming left V 3 bases short and J 1 base short, with 9 bases between. Germline V gene lookup returns CDR1 KGHSH and CDR2 LQKENI. CDR3 region: CASSPQTGQETQYF. Written as DNA, the CDR3 is TGTGCCAGCTCACCCCAGACAGGCCAAGAGACCCAGTACTTC.

The gene calls are TRBV4-2 and TRBJ2-3, with D perhaps matching TRBD2 (6 bases). Trimming pared 0 bases from V and 2 bases from J, leaving 12 bases between. The CDR3 loop spans 16 amino acids. Looked up from germline, CDR1 is LGHNA and CDR2 is YNFKEQ. CDR3 sequence (DNA): TGTGCCAGCAGCCAAGAGCCGGGAGAGGTCACAGATACGCAGTATTTT. As protein: CASSQEPGEVTDTQYF.

CDR3 residues: CASSFGLGSTDTQYF. In nucleotides, the CDR3 is TGTGCCAGCAGCTTCGGTTTAGGAAGCACAGATACGCAGTATTTT. V gene TRBV7-9 combines with J gene TRBJ2-3; D is unresolved. The ends were cut back, 3 bases at V and 0 bases at J, with 10 bases in the middle. Germline lookup yields CDR1 SEHNR and CDR2 FQNEAQ (reference sequence). The CDR3 covers 15 residues. The whole variable domain, filled in from reference TRBV7-9 and TRBJ2-3, reads DTGVSQNPRHKITKRGQNVTFRCDPISEHNRLYWYRQTLGQGPEFLTYFQNEAQLEKSRLLSDRFSAERPKGSFSTLEIQRTEQGDSAMYLCASSFGLGSTDTQYFGPGTRLTVL.

This clone was seen a handful of times. V and J are TRBV7-9 and TRBJ2-7, with 13 bases identical to TRBD2. The germline CDR1 and CDR2 sequences are SEHNR and FQNEAQ (reference sequence). The V segment lost 5 bases and the J segment 3 bases; nucleotides outside the gene matches: 10. CDR3 length equals 17 residues. This CDR3 is CASSRSGTSGIRYEQYF. The CDR3 region has the DNA TGTGCCAGCAGCAGATCCGGGACTAGCGGGATTCGCTACGAGCAGTACTTC.

The V and J genes are TRBV5-5 and TRBJ1-1; 9 bases are a match to TRBD1. The germline V gene encodes CDR1 SGHKS and CDR2 YYEKEE (reference sequence). CDR3 length: 14 residues. J gave up 6 bases and V 2 bases, and 5 bases lay outside the gene matches. DNA for the CDR3: TGTGCCAGCAGCTTTCGGGACAGGGAGCCTGAAGCTTTCTTT. Residues: CASSFRDREPEAFF. Using reference TRBV5-5 and TRBJ1-1 for the parts outside the CDR3, the full variable domain is DAGVTQSPTHLIKTRGQQVTLRCSPISGHKSVSWYQQVLGQGPQFIFQYYEKEERGRGNFPDRFSARQFPNYSSELNVNALLLGDSALYLCASSFRDREPEAFFGQGTRLTVV.

The chain combines TRBV10-2 with TRBJ2-7; D not resolved. The CDR3 extends over 12 amino acids. V dropped 6 bases and J dropped 4 bases, with 10 bases sitting between them. The germline CDR1 and CDR2 sequences are WSHSY and SAAADI. CDR3 nucleotide sequence: TGCGCCAGCAGCATCTCAGAATACGAGCAGTACTTC. It codes for CASSISEYEQYF.

This rearrangement joins TRBV30 to TRBJ1-1, with D possibly TRBD1 on 5 matching bases. Germline CDR1 and CDR2: GTSNPN and SVGIG (reference sequence). V was shortened by 0 bases and J by 8 bases, with 13 bases between the two germline ends. CDR3 length: 13 residues. The CDR3 here is CAWSVLGGLEAFF. CDR3 nucleotides: TGTGCCTGGAGTGTACTGGGGGGGTTGGAAGCTTTCTTT.